A single sample gave rise to the 5 T cell receptor beta chains below, sequenced in a study of PD-1 blockade in classical Hodgkin lymphoma. The protocol was immunoSEQ multiplex PCR, while the TCRdb copy is restricted to in-frame clones and leaves out a portion. This table holds around 35,000 clones, 70% to 80% found once. Regarding time point: cycle 4 day 1 (C4D1), after 6 weeks of nivolumab. Brentuximab vedotin exposure varied, and every patient relapsed after autologous stem cell transplantation. Source: peripheral blood mononuclear cells (PBMCs), taken before the fourth cycle of nivolumab. These receptors were obtained from a human donor with classical Hodgkin lymphoma.

The chain has TRBV11-2 and TRBJ1-1; D ambiguous. Germline loops: CDR1 SGHAT, CDR2 FQNNGV. This CDR3 region has 11 residues. Trimming left V 4 bases short and J 7 bases short, with 7 bases between. The CDR3 DNA reads as TGTGCCAGCAGCTCCATCAATGAAGCTTTCTTT. This sequence encodes CASSSINEAFF.

The chain recombines TRBV19 with TRBJ2-2, with D possibly being TRBD1 (5 bases). Germline V gene sequence: CDR1 LNHDA, CDR2 SQIVND (reference sequence). The length of the CDR3 is 15 residues. Trimming removed 1 base at V and 7 bases at J, with 13 bases between. The CDR3 DNA reads as TGTGCCAGTAGTATAGCGACAAGGGGTTTCGGGGAGCTGTTTTTT. It is translated as CASSIATRGFGELFF.

In its sample, this clone ranks as medium-sized (0.01 to 0.1%). CDR3: CASSRAVADGYTF. CDR3 DNA sequence: TGTGCCAGCAGTCGCGCCGTAGCGGATGGCTACACCTTC. This sequence joins TRBV7-9 and TRBJ1-2; D call uncertain. CDR3 length equals 13 residues. Germline CDR1 and CDR2: SEHNR and FQNEAQ (reference sequence). V lost 6 bases, J lost 6 bases, and 14 bases lay in between.

The V gene is TRBV5-8, the J gene TRBJ2-3, with D maybe TRBD2 (6 bases). CDR1 is SGHTS, CDR2 YDEGEE, per germline. The ends were cut back, 0 bases at V and 2 bases at J, with 13 bases in the middle. The CDR3 runs 16 residues. CDR3 nucleotide sequence: TGTGCCAGCAGCTTGGGGGGTAGCGGTGACACAGATACGCAGTATTTT. Its translation is CASSLGGSGDTDTQYF.

This clone was counted once. The CDR3 nucleotides are TGTGCCAGCAGCTTAACAGCGGGAGGTACCGAGCAGTACTTC. Its protein product is CASSLTAGGTEQYF. J is TRBJ2-5 and V is TRBV7-3, with 9 bases matching TRBD2. The better agreement between TRBJ2-7 and the DNA end casts doubt on the J call. This CDR3 spans 14 amino acids. Germline V gene sequence: CDR1 SGHTA, CDR2 FQGTGA.